Shown below are 32 T cell receptor beta chains from a single sample sequenced in a study of blood T cell dynamics during melanoma immunotherapy. Time point denoted: week 3, after first cycle of checkpoint inhibitor. The data were produced by immunoSEQ multiplex PCR, yet TCRdb's version contains in-frame clones alone and is incomplete. The table lists about 7,000 clones, roughly 81% of them singletons. Sequences were derived from blood, sampled from a patient treated with checkpoint blockade. Every receptor here comes from a human donor with melanoma. Some clones in this sample may be carry-over from other donors' samples.

This clone has more than one count but fewer than ten. V usage is TRBV2 and J usage is TRBJ1-2, with TRBD1 identical over 10 bases. V was clipped by 3 bases and J by 7 bases; unmatched bases: 5. The CDR3 sequence is 14 residues long. In germline, CDR1 is SNHLY, CDR2 FYNNEI. The CDR3 DNA follows: TGTGCCAGCAGTGATGGGACAGGGGTGTCTGGCTACACCTTC. Translating it yields CASSDGTGVSGYTF.

CDR3 amino acids: CASSQEKERGAYNEQFF. In nucleotides, the CDR3 is TGCGCCAGCAGCCAAGAGAAGGAGCGGGGGGCCTACAATGAGCAGTTCTTC. V usage is TRBV4-1 and J usage is TRBJ2-1; 9 nucleotides align to TRBD2. J lost 2 bases, V lost 0 bases, and 5 bases had no gene match. CDR1 and CDR2 (germline): MGHRA, YSYEKL. The CDR3 is made up of 17 amino acids.

V is TRBV19 and J is TRBJ2-5; a weak D match, TRBD2 (6 bases). From germline, CDR1 is LNHDA and CDR2 SQIVND (reference sequence). V was clipped by 4 bases and J by 3 bases, with 12 bases between them. The CDR3 extends over 14 amino acids. CDR3 DNA sequence: TGTGCCAGTAGTAGTACTCCGGGGGAAGAGACCCAGTACTTC. Translated: CASSSTPGEETQYF. Using reference TRBV19 and TRBJ2-5 for the parts outside the CDR3, the full variable domain is DGGITQSPKYLFRKEGQNVTLSCEQNLNHDAMYWYRQDPGQGLRLIYYSQIVNDFQKGDIAEGYSVSREKKESFPLTVTSAQKNPTAFYLCASSSTPGEETQYFGPGTRLLVL.

This clone was recorded a few times. The rearrangement joins TRBV7-9 to TRBJ1-6, with unresolved D. Trimming took 3 bases from V and 9 from J, leaving 6 bases between them. CDR3 length equals 12 residues. Germline CDR1 SEHNR, CDR2 FQNEAQ (reference sequence). The CDR3 loop is CASSLSGSPLHF. In nucleotides, the CDR3 is TGTGCCAGCAGCTTGAGTGGTTCACCCCTCCACTTT.

V gene TRBV4-1 combines with J gene TRBJ1-3; D call uncertain. CDR3 size: 15 residues. Germline V gene sequence: CDR1 MGHRA, CDR2 YSYEKL. V lost 0 bases and J lost 4, with 10 bases in between. The CDR3 DNA is TGCGCCAGCAGCCAAGATAGAGGTTTCGGAAACACCATATATTTT. It encodes CASSQDRGFGNTIYF.

V usage is TRBV2 and J usage is TRBJ2-7; TRBD2 agrees at 10 bases. The ends lost 2 bases at V and 3 bases at J; junction bases unmatched: 4. This CDR3 is built from 15 residues. Germline loops: CDR1 SNHLY, CDR2 FYNNEI. The CDR3 sequence: CASSEMLAGVYEQYF. The CDR3 nucleotides read TGTGCCAGCAGTGAAATGCTAGCGGGGGTCTACGAGCAGTACTTC.

The gene calls are TRBV28 and TRBJ2-3, with D possibly TRBD2 on 7 matching bases. The CDR3 consists of 14 residues. CDR1 is MDHEN and CDR2 is SYDVKM in the germline V gene. Trimming left V 6 bases short and J 6 bases short, with 16 bases between. CDR3 DNA sequence: TGTGCCAGCAGGGAGGGGGGGCCGCGGGATACGCAGTATTTT. It encodes CASREGGPRDTQYF.

This CDR3 is CASSPGGGDNEKLFF. CDR3 bases: TGCGCCAGCAGCCCCGGTGGGGGAGATAATGAAAAACTGTTTTTT. This chain connects TRBV5-1 to TRBJ1-4; the D gene is possibly TRBD1 (5 bases). Germline values: CDR1 SGHRS, CDR2 YFSETQ. The CDR3 contains 15 residues. V dropped 4 bases and J dropped 4 bases, with 14 bases sitting between them.

The table lists this clone with a count of one. This chain connects TRBV27 to TRBJ2-7, with no clear D. The CDR3 runs 15 residues. V lost 5 bases and J lost 3, with 17 bases in between. Germline values: CDR1 MNHEY, CDR2 SMNVEV (reference sequence). The chain's CDR3 is CASSPRADGRYEQYF. In DNA form, the CDR3 reads TGTGCCAGCAGTCCTCGGGCCGACGGTCGCTACGAGCAGTACTTC.

The count of this clone is one. The J gene is TRBJ2-1, the V gene TRBV7-3; 9 bases agree with TRBD1. Per germline, CDR1 SGHTA and CDR2 FQGTGA. V dropped 3 bases and J dropped 7; count of bases not matched to a gene: 4. The CDR3 loop spans 14 amino acids. CDR3 DNA sequence: TGTGCCAGCAGCTTGACAGGGGGAAAGAATGAGCAGTTCTTC. Protein product: CASSLTGGKNEQFF. Based on the CDR3 plus reference TRBV7-3 and TRBJ2-1, the full variable domain is GAGVSQTPSNKVTEKGKYVELRCDPISGHTALYWYRQSLGQGPEFLIYFQGTGAADDSGLPNDRFFAVRPEGSVSTLKIQRTERGDSAVYLCASSLTGGKNEQFFGPGTRLTVL.

J is TRBJ1-2 and V is TRBV5-8; D gene unclear. This CDR3 spans 14 amino acids. Germline CDR1 reads SGHTS; CDR2 reads YDEGEE. With 0 bases removed from V and 0 bases from J, the gap between germline ends came to 6 bases. CDR3 bases: TGTGCCAGCAGCTTGGATCGAGCTAACTATGGCTACACCTTC. This encodes CASSLDRANYGYTF.

The table lists this clone with a few counts. This sequence joins TRBV2 and TRBJ2-5; D is perhaps TRBD1 (6 bases). The CDR3 contains 13 residues. V shed 4 bases and J shed 5 bases, with 11 bases lying between them. Germline assignment: CDR1 SNHLY and CDR2 FYNNEI. CDR3 DNA sequence: TGTGCCAGCAGTGTCAGGGGTTTCGAGACCCAGTACTTC. Translation gives CASSVRGFETQYF.

V gene TRBV10-3 combines with J gene TRBJ2-7; D is perhaps TRBD2 (5 bases). There are 17 residues in the CDR3. Trimming took 4 bases from V and 4 from J, leaving 23 bases between them. Germline V lookup: CDR1 ENHRY, CDR2 SYGVKD. The DNA for the CDR3 is TGTGCCATCAGTGCGGGGTCTGGAGCCGCGCTCCGGTACGAGCAGTACTTC. This codes for CAISAGSGAALRYEQYF.

The V and J genes are TRBV27 and TRBJ2-7, with TRBD2 matching over 10 bases. V shed 4 bases, J shed 2 bases, and the junction held 5 bases outside the gene matches. From germline, CDR1 is MNHEY and CDR2 SMNVEV (reference sequence). This CDR3 has 15 residues. In nucleotides, the CDR3 is TGTGCCAGCAGTTATCAGCGGGGGGGCACCTACGAGCAGTACTTC. The encoded protein is CASSYQRGGTYEQYF.

V usage is TRBV6-1 and J usage is TRBJ2-2; D is uncertain. CDR1 is MNHNS, CDR2 SASEGT, per germline. Trimming left V 3 bases short and J 10 bases short, with 6 bases between. This CDR3 comprises 11 residues. CDR3 nucleotide sequence: TGTGCCAGCAGTGACTTCCAGGAGCTGTTTTTT. This translates into CASSDFQELFF.

This chain connects TRBV30 to TRBJ1-5; the match to TRBD1 covers 7 bases. This CDR3 has 14 residues. V lost 4 bases to trimming and J lost 4 bases; unmatched junction nucleotides: 7. Germline V lookup: CDR1 GTSNPN, CDR2 SVGIG (reference sequence). DNA for the CDR3: TGTGCCTGGAAGGTGGGACAGTCAAATCAGCCCCAGCATTTT. Amino acid sequence: CAWKVGQSNQPQHF.

The chain recombines TRBV4-1 with TRBJ1-6; tentatively, D is TRBD1 (6 bases). The CDR3 extends over 15 amino acids. The germline V gene encodes CDR1 MGHRA and CDR2 YSYEKL. The V and J ends lost 1 base and 19 bases respectively, with 23 bases between them. In nucleotides, the CDR3 is TGCGCCAGCAGCCAAGCCTCAAGGACAGTGACCCGAATGCACTTT. It specifies CASSQASRTVTRMHF.

The J gene is TRBJ2-1, the V gene TRBV20-1; D is unresolved. The CDR3 spans 10 residues. CDR1 DFQATT and CDR2 SNEGSKA come from the germline V gene (reference sequence). V lost 3 bases to trimming and J lost 4 bases, with 1 base between them. Here the CDR3 DNA reads TGCAGTGCTAGTTACAATGAGCAGTTCTTC. This codes for CSASYNEQFF.

The DNA of the CDR3 is TGTGCCAGCAGCGGACAGGGCTCTAACACCAATGAGCAGTTCTTC. Translated, it gives CASSGQGSNTNEQFF. J is TRBJ2-1 and V is TRBV5-6, with TRBD1 matching 8 bases. Trimming at V came to 4 bases and at J to 6 bases, leaving 9 bases not matched to a gene. The germline V gene has CDR1 SGHDT and CDR2 YYEEEE. The CDR3 totals 15 residues.

The J gene is TRBJ1-4, the V gene TRBV18; possible D gene TRBD1, 6 bases. With 2 bases removed from V and 4 bases from J, the gap between germline ends came to 11 bases. CDR1 KGHSH and CDR2 LQKENI come from the germline V gene. The CDR3 contains 15 residues. CDR3 protein: CASSPFGQLNEKLFF. The CDR3 DNA sequence: TGTGCCAGCTCACCATTTGGACAGCTTAATGAAAAACTGTTTTTT. Drawing the rest from reference TRBV18 and TRBJ1-4, the complete variable domain is NAGVMQNPRHLVRRRGQEARLRCSPMKGHSHVYWYRQLPEEGLKFMVYLQKENIIDESGMPKERFSAEFPKEGPSILRIQQVVRGDSAAYFCASSPFGQLNEKLFFGSGTQLSVL.

This clone has more than one count but fewer than ten. The chain couples TRBV5-4 to TRBJ1-6; 9 bases match TRBD1. V trimming: 3 bases; J trimming: 7 bases; junction bases outside the gene matches: 5. This CDR3 region has 15 residues. In germline, CDR1 is SGHNT, CDR2 YYREEE (reference sequence). The CDR3 nucleotides read TGTGCCAGCAGCTGGGACAGGGCTTTGAATTCACCCCTCCACTTT. Its translation is CASSWDRALNSPLHF.

This chain joins TRBV5-6 and TRBJ2-2; 8 nucleotides align to TRBD1. The germline gives CDR1 SGHDT, CDR2 YYEEEE. There are 15 residues in the CDR3. V trimming: 5 bases; J trimming: 2 bases; junction bases outside the gene matches: 5. CDR3 sequence reads: CASSWTGPNTGELFF. In nucleotides, the CDR3 is TGTGCCAGCAGTTGGACAGGGCCTAACACCGGGGAGCTGTTTTTT.

The rearrangement links TRBV6-6 to TRBJ2-1; D is unclear. Trimming pared 8 bases from V and 0 bases from J, leaving 11 bases between. Germline V gene lookup returns CDR1 MNHNY and CDR2 SVGAGI (reference sequence). This CDR3 is built from 14 residues. The CDR3 spells CASAPRSSYNEQFF. As DNA, the CDR3 is TGTGCCAGCGCTCCCCGCAGCTCCTACAATGAGCAGTTCTTC.

V and J are TRBV5-1 and TRBJ2-5, with D maybe TRBD2 (6 bases). V shed 6 bases and J shed 1 base, with 16 bases lying between them. Per the germline V gene, CDR1 is SGHRS and CDR2 is YFSETQ. The CDR3 runs 15 residues. CDR3 sequence: CASTGEGRSQETQYF. CDR3 nucleotides: TGCGCCAGCACCGGAGAGGGGAGGTCCCAAGAGACCCAGTACTTC.

The V call is TRBV6-5, the J call TRBJ2-5, with a tentative D call TRBD2 (5 bases). The DNA end favors TRBJ2-7, so the J call may be wrong. Germline V lookup: CDR1 MNHEY, CDR2 SVGAGI. CDR3 size: 14 residues. CDR3 amino acids: CASSFRRGEYEQYF. CDR3 bases: TGTGCCAGCAGTTTTCGTCGGGGAGAGTACGAGCAGTACTTC.

CDR3 protein: CASSEREGNSPLHF. The DNA for the CDR3 is TGTGCCAGTAGTGAGAGGGAGGGAAATTCACCCCTCCACTTT. The rearrangement links TRBV19 to TRBJ1-6, with D uncertain. Trimming stripped 5 bases from V and 7 bases from J, with 12 bases between. The V gene's germline CDR1 is LNHDA and CDR2 SQIVND (reference sequence). This CDR3 contains 14 residues.

This chain uses TRBV7-6 with TRBJ2-7; D remains ambiguous. Germline CDR1 is SGHVS and CDR2 is FNYEAQ. The CDR3 is made up of 14 amino acids. V was shortened by 0 bases and J by 1 base, with 7 bases between the two germline ends. The CDR3 DNA is TGTGCCAGCAGCTTAGCTTCGGGTTCCTACGAGCAGTACTTC. Residues: CASSLASGSYEQYF.

This chain joins TRBV19 and TRBJ2-1; possible D gene TRBD2, 5 bases. Deletions cut 3 bases from V and 4 bases from J, with 16 bases between. Germline-derived CDR1 and CDR2 are LNHDA and SQIVND (reference sequence). The CDR3 length is 16 residues. The CDR3 protein is CASSMGLATVYNEQFF. CDR3 DNA: TGTGCCAGTAGTATGGGTCTAGCAACTGTTTACAATGAGCAGTTCTTC.

The chain employs TRBV4-1 and TRBJ1-6, with 9 bases aligning to TRBD1. This CDR3 is built from 16 residues. J lost 10 bases, V lost 0 bases, and 7 bases had no gene match. Germline assignment: CDR1 MGHRA and CDR2 YSYEKL. CDR3 sequence: CASSQDPGTGYSPLHF. CDR3 nucleotide sequence: TGCGCCAGCAGCCAAGATCCCGGGACAGGGTACTCACCCCTCCACTTT.

The chain carries TRBV4-2 and TRBJ2-1; 9 bases are a match to TRBD2. The CDR3 sequence is 15 residues long. Looked up from germline, CDR1 is LGHNA and CDR2 is YNFKEQ. The V segment lost 0 bases and the J segment 8 bases; nucleotides outside the gene matches: 5. CDR3 DNA sequence: TGTGCCAGCAGCCAAGAACCTAGCGGGGTTGATGAGCAGTTCTTC. Translation gives CASSQEPSGVDEQFF.

This clone was observed a single time. V and J are TRBV27 and TRBJ2-7, with 9 positions matching TRBD1. V lost 5 bases to trimming and J lost 3 bases; unmatched junction nucleotides: 8. The CDR3 extends over 15 amino acids. The V gene's germline CDR1 is MNHEY and CDR2 SMNVEV (reference sequence). The CDR3 nucleotides read TGTGCCAGCAGTCGAAGCGGGACAGGGTTCTACGAGCAGTACTTC. Translating gives CASSRSGTGFYEQYF.

This sequence joins TRBV19 and TRBJ1-6; D ambiguous. Germline CDR1 reads LNHDA; CDR2 reads SQIVND (reference sequence). The V end was cut by 2 bases, the J end by 10 bases, with 18 bases between. This CDR3 region has 16 residues. The CDR3 DNA is TGTGCCAGTAGTATATTAATCAGCGGGAGATCATCACCCCTCCACTTT. It is translated as CASSILISGRSSPLHF.